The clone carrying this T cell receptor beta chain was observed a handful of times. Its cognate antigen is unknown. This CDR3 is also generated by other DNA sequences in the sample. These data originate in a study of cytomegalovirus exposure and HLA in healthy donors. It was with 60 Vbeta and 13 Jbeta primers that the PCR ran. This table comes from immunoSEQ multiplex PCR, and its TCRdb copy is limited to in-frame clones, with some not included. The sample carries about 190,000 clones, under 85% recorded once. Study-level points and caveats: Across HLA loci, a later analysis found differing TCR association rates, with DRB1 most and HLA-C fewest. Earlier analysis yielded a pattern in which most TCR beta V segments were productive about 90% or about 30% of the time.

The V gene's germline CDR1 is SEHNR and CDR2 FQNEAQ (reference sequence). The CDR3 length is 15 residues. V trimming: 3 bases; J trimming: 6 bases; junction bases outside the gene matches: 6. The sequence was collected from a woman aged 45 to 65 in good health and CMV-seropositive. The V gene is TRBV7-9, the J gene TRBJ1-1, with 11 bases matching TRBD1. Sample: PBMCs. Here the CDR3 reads CASSLDRGLVSEAFF. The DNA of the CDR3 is TGTGCCAGCAGCTTGGACAGGGGGCTCGTTTCTGAAGCTTTCTTT.